This T cell receptor beta chain stems from a study of shared clonotypes between healthy human individuals. Overall study: For every donor, three CD4 naive, three CD4 memory, two CD8 naive and one CD8 memory plates were used. Points from the study as a whole: The study sampled only blood, and tissue repertoires likely differ. Naive subsets usually exceeded memory subsets in estimated richness. In contrast to clonotypes shared by all four donors, non-shared clonotypes had lower generation probabilities.

The CDR3 length is 14 residues. Germline loops: CDR1 ENHRY, CDR2 SYGVKD. V gave up 5 bases and J gave up 1 base; unmatched junction bases: 5. The assay was immunoSEQ multiplex PCR, and TCRdb's table has in-frame clones only and misses some. The sample has about 870,000 clones, around 93% seen once. On this clone: Antigen unknown.

Naive CD8 cells lacked CD45RO, underwent positive selection for CCR7 and left out terminally differentiated effector memory CD45RA+ cells. The chain recombines TRBV10-3 with TRBJ2-7; TRBD2 matches 7 bases. Material: naive CD8+ T cells sorted from blood. This receptor was obtained from a man aged 25-45 years in good health. CDR3 region: CAISSGTASYEQYF. CDR3 in DNA: TGTGCCATCAGTAGCGGGACCGCTTCCTACGAGCAGTACTTC.